Below, 4 T cell receptor beta chains from the same sample are listed, as sequenced in a study of blood T cell repertoires in COVID-19. The repertoire was sequenced with immunoSEQ multiplex PCR; TCRdb's copy has only in-frame clones and lacks some. The sample carries about 210,000 clones, around 80% recorded once. The specimen sequenced was peripheral blood. These receptors were taken from a woman over 75 with COVID-19, enrolled during active disease.

The CDR3 DNA is TGTGCCAGCAGTCCCGGACAGAGTAGCAATCAGCCCCAGCATTTT. Translated, it gives CASSPGQSSNQPQHF. The J gene is TRBJ1-5, the V gene TRBV6-5; possibly TRBD1 for D (6 bases). The germline CDR1 and CDR2 sequences are MNHEY and SVGAGI. Trimming cost V 5 bases and J 0 bases, with 11 bases left between them. CDR3 length equals 15 residues.

This sequence joins TRBV2 and TRBJ2-3, with a tentative D call TRBD1 (6 bases). Germline CDR1 reads SNHLY; CDR2 reads FYNNEI. Trimming removed 7 bases at V and 1 base at J, with 9 bases between. The CDR3 has 13 amino acids. This chain's CDR3 is CASNRDGTDTQYF. The CDR3 coding sequence is TGTGCCAGCAACAGGGACGGCACAGATACGCAGTATTTT.

This chain connects TRBV11-2 to TRBJ2-5; TRBD2 might be the D (6 bases). Looked up from germline, CDR1 is SGHAT and CDR2 is FQNNGV. V shed 2 bases and J shed 2 bases, with 12 bases lying between them. There are 15 residues in the CDR3. As DNA, the CDR3 is TGTGCCAGCAGCTTACGGGACTTTATTCAAGAGACCCAGTACTTC. Translating it yields CASSLRDFIQETQYF.

The chain joins TRBV6-6 to TRBJ2-1, with TRBD2 identical over 7 bases. Trimming at V came to 1 base and at J to 4 bases, leaving 1 base not matched to a gene. From germline, CDR1 is MNHNY and CDR2 SVGAGI (reference sequence). The CDR3 consists of 14 residues. The CDR3 reads CASSYWGGYNEQFF. The CDR3 DNA sequence: TGTGCCAGCAGTTACTGGGGGGGTTACAATGAGCAGTTCTTC.